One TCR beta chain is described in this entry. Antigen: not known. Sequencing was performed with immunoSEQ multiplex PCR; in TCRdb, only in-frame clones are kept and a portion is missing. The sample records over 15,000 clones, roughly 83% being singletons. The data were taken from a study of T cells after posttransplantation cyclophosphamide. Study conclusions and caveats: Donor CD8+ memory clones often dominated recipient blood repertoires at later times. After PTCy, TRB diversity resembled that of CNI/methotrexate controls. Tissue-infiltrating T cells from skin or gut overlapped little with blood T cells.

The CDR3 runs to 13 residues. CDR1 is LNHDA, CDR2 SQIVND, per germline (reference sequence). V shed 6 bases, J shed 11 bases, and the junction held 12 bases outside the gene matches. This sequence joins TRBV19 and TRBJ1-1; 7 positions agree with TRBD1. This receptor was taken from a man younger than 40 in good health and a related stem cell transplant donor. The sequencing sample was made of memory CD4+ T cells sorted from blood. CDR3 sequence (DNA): TGTGCCAGTAGGCCAGGGGGGTTTCCTGGGGCTTTCTTT. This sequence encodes CASRPGGFPGAFF.